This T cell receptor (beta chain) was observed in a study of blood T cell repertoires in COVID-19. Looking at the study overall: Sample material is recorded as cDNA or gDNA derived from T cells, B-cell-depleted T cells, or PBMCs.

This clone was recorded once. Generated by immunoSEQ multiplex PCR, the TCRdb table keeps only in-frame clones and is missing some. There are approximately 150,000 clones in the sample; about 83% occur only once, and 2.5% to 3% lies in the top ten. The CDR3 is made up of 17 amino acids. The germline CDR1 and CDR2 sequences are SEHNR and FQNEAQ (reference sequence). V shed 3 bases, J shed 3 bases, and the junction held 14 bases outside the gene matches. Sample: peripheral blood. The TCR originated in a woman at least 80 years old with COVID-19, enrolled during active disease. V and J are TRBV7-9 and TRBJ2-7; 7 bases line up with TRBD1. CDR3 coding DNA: TGTGCCAGCAGCTTCCCCCATCAGGGGGAGATTCGCTACGAGCAGTACTTC. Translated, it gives CASSFPHQGEIRYEQYF. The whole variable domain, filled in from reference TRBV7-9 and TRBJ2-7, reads DTGVSQNPRHKITKRGQNVTFRCDPISEHNRLYWYRQTLGQGPEFLTYFQNEAQLEKSRLLSDRFSAERPKGSFSTLEIQRTEQGDSAMYLCASSFPHQGEIRYEQYFGPGTRLTVT.